This TCR beta chain was found in a study of blood T cell repertoires in COVID-19. Sequencing was performed with immunoSEQ multiplex PCR; in TCRdb, only in-frame clones are kept and a portion is missing. This repertoire shows over 90,000 clones, about 74% found once; its top ten account for 3.9%. Germline V gives CDR1 SGHAT, CDR2 FQNNGV. The CDR3 totals 18 residues. V lost 5 bases to trimming and J lost 5 bases, with 26 bases between them. The J gene is TRBJ2-3, the V gene TRBV11-2; weak D call: TRBD2 (6 bases). Sequencing input: peripheral blood. This clonotype was obtained from a man aged 65 to 79 with COVID-19, enrolled during active disease. The CDR3 sequence is CASSPRPGTGVAIDTQYF. The CDR3 DNA follows: TGTGCCAGCAGCCCCCGCCCCGGGACGGGAGTTGCGATAGATACGCAGTATTTT.